This T cell receptor beta chain was profiled in a study of regulatory T cells in long-lasting Graves disease (dated by TCRdb to the early 2020s). As for the study more broadly: Persistent Graves' disease meant more than 5 years of antithyroid drug treatment with TSH receptor autoantibodies that stayed positive. Patients with persistent Graves' disease were compared with patients with newly diagnosed Graves' disease using TCR sequencing and RNA sequencing of peripheral blood. The study was conducted in China and was registered as a clinical trial. A total of around 35 samples underwent TCR sequencing, from about 13 patients with persistent Graves' disease and 20 patients with newly diagnosed Graves' disease. On average, persistent Graves' disease patients in the clinical cohort had been on antithyroid drugs for approximately ten years.

The CDR3 starts with the cysteine, ends with the phenylalanine, and has 13 residues. Just the 39-base CDR3 DNA is kept, in frame starting at base 1. Reading the germline V gene gives CDR1 SGHVS and CDR2 FQNEAQ. The junction shows trimming of 4 bases on V and 8 bases on J, plus 14 bases between the germline ends. The research as a whole found: Patients with persistent disease shared more public clonotypes (approximately 2,500) than newly diagnosed patients did (966). Sequencing and analysis were restricted to the TCR beta chain. TRBV28, TRBJ1-2 and TRBJ2-5 were preferentially used in persistent disease, while TRBV20-1 and TRBJ2-1 were favored in newly diagnosed disease. The study examined only peripheral blood because the primary lesion, thyroid tissue, could not be accessed. The small sample size was acknowledged by the authors as a limitation that may reduce accuracy. Lower TCR Shannon entropy and fewer highly expanded clones were observed in persistent Graves' disease patients than in newly diagnosed patients, which suggested clonal expansion.

Library prep was done by multiplex PCR. Instrument on record: Illumina HiSeq 4000. CDR3 regions were amplified by Arm-PCR with iRepertoire HTBI primers to construct TCR beta libraries. Gel purification was performed on PCR products prior to sequencing. As for how the authors treated the data: Gene usage analysis of CDR3 amino acid clonotypes used the roughly 62 TRBV and approximately 13 TRBJ segments found across samples. COPE and FqMerger were used to merge the filtered high-quality paired reads into contigs. BLAST was used to align contigs to IMGT TRBV, TRBD and TRBJ reference genes, and CDR3 was defined according to IMGT. Highly expanded clones were defined as clonotypes with a frequency above 0.1%. Shannon entropy was used to measure repertoire diversity, and the Gini coefficient was used to measure V-J evenness. Clonotypes shared by more than one individual were considered public. TCRdb reprocessed the public reads (quality trimming at Q25 with fastp, clone calling with MiXCR) and kept in-frame beta chains. Every entry covers one CDR3 protein and lists the most common genes and DNA from its rows. V and J calls and clone size were set by TCRdb, not the authors. The sample table holds about 300,000 distinct CDR3 sequences, of which 20% to 25% were seen once. Jointly, the top ten make up roughly 56% of the sample.

This clonotype appeared many times. No antigen is known for it. Qualities for individual bases were not recorded, and no much larger clone is one base off. Read against the paper, the sample's time point label means: persistent/refractory GD, antithyroid drugs over 5 years with positive TRAb. RNA was extracted from PBMCs in TRIzol for both TCR sequencing and RNA sequencing. The diagnosis of Graves' disease was made according to American Thyroid Association guidelines. Patients were recruited from an endocrinology department in Xi'an, China. From each patient, 8 to 10 milliliters of peripheral blood was collected into an EDTA anticoagulant tube. Ficoll Paque Plus density gradient separation was used to isolate PBMCs, and no further T cell sorting was performed. An Agilent 2100 Bioanalyzer and agarose gel were used to check RNA quality, while a NanoDrop 2000 measured RNA concentration.

The sequence was obtained from a female donor with Graves disease. The chain is assembled from TRBV7-8 and TRBJ1-1; the D region possibly corresponds to TRBD1 (5 bases align). Here the sequenced sample was peripheral blood mononuclear cells (PBMCs), taken when the disease was refractory, from a patient treated with antithyroid drugs. CDR3 region: CASSSNWQGEAFF. At the DNA level, the sequence is TGTGCCAGCAGCTCGAACTGGCAGGGCGAAGCTTTCTTT.